This T cell receptor beta chain emerged from a study of cytomegalovirus exposure and HLA in healthy donors (dated by TCRdb to between 2016 and 2019). A note on the overall study: An earlier analysis of approximately 640 of the donors reported roughly 270 Gb of sequence data and some 100 million unique TCR beta sequences from approximately 180 million T cells. A later analysis re-analyzed previously published TCR beta repertoires from hundreds of donors and added high-resolution HLA genotyping to study TCR occurrence patterns. In addition to the first cohort of 666 subjects, a separate validation cohort of 130 or so different subjects was used. The study aimed to test whether signatures of past pathogen exposure could be identified by cataloging public T cell receptors. The T cell repertoires of around 670 subjects were profiled by immunosequencing and related to cytomegalovirus serostatus. Donor age, sex, ethnicity and CMV serostatus were collected together with the repertoire data. Because of strong linkage in the cohort, five DR-DQ haplotypes were treated as single units for association and clustering. On average, approximately 250,000 unique TCR beta nucleotide sequences were sequenced per donor among a few hundred genotyped donors of the cohort, with 15% to 20% of those sequences being non-productive. To predict cytomegalovirus infection status, the study combined high-throughput TCR immunosequencing, statistical association of individual TCRs with disease status, and machine learning. An earlier analysis of 587 of the donors applied high-throughput TCR beta sequencing to assess whether each TCR beta V gene segment acted as functional or pseudogenic. Both class I and class II loci were covered by HLA typing, at four-digit resolution. Every repertoire in the discovery cohort had been generated on one and the same sequencing platform. About 300 gigabases of sequencing data and 78 million or so unique TCR sequences were included in an early release covering about 600 HLA-typed donors. Of the roughly 390 genotyped donors, roughly 85% fell in the genetic ancestry cluster associated with self-reported Caucasian donors. The number of typed donors differed by locus: about 620-630 for A, B, C, DRB1 and DQB1; 500 to 550 for DQA1; approximately 600 for DPA1; and 450 to 480 for DPB1. Rather than drawing on any new phenotypic data, the later analysis identified candidate immune exposures from TCR beta sequences and the way those sequences occurred across donors. A later genetic analysis took genome-wide SNP genotypes for about 65% of the 666 donors and used that subset as a discovery cohort. The research as a whole found: A later analysis found that most CMV-associated TCR beta chains appeared HLA-restricted, with HLA associations seemingly driven largely by CMV exposure. The study listed 150 to 200 TCR beta chains as associated with cytomegalovirus. V-gene and J-gene trimming of TCR beta chains was associated with a missense DCLRE1C variant in a later genetic analysis, and the association was replicated in an independent cohort. According to a later analysis, TCR association rates differed among HLA loci, with DRB1 alleles showing the most associated TCRs and HLA-C alleles showing the fewest. A further reported finding was that TCR beta sequences accurately predicted the HLA-A and HLA-B alleles for most subjects in the first cohort. At a false discovery rate of 0.05, a later analysis linked 15,000 to 20,000 TCR beta sequences to specific HLA alleles. Compared with equally common non-associated chains, HLA-associated TCR beta chains in a later analysis were more clonally expanded and had lower generation probabilities. A few of the identified cytomegalovirus-associated TCR beta chains were confirmed in vitro to be specific for cytomegalovirus antigens. Sequencing depth was assumed to be roughly uniform across donors in the presence/absence analyses, though that assumption may not hold. This cohort had only TCR beta chains sequenced, and the lack of alpha or paired-chain data limited which features could be detected. For the cohort, immune exposure information was limited to CMV serostatus. Most TCR sequences were observed very rarely across donors, whereas some public TCRs were present in many individuals. Because HLA typing was unavailable for some donors at each locus, only the typed subset was used in association tests. Linkage disequilibrium might explain the correlated functional status among segregating V segments, but an unknown experimental factor could not be ruled out. Compared with the roughly 700-donor mean, donors in an Asian-associated ancestry cluster had fewer N-insertions in productive TCRs, according to a later genetic analysis. Broadly in line with IMGT annotations, most TCR beta V segments showed up in productive rearrangements about 87% or about 30% of the time in an earlier analysis of 450 to 750 of the donors. Some IMGT-functional V segments, including TRBV6-2 and TRBV6-3, could not be distinguished by the 87-base-pair reads and were therefore excluded. The classifier was reported to diagnose cytomegalovirus status with high specificity and sensitivity in both the original and validation cohorts. The sequencing pipeline was judged likely to have produced a cluster of highly shared sequence variants as a technical artifact. The authors suggested that the approach could potentially be extended to other disease states and immunological phenotypes. Because counts were too low, 15 or so rarely observed V segments, including chromosome 9 orphons, were excluded from the earlier analysis of several hundred of the donors. Strong co-occurrence of HLA alleles, especially DR and DQ, made assigning TCR associations to individual alleles difficult. In a later analysis, several top co-occurrence clusters were reported to appear linked to parvovirus B19, influenza, CMV and Epstein-Barr virus.

The method was the immunoSEQ multiplex PCR assay. For the multiplex PCR, a mixture combining 60 forward primers for TCR Vbeta segments and 13 reverse primers for TCR Jbeta segments was used. A multiplex PCR assay on genomic DNA amplified the CDR3 region of rearranged TCR beta genes. Amplified TCR beta libraries were sequenced as 87-base-pair reads on the Illumina HiSeq System. The paper's data handling went like this. A later analysis counted 65 million to 90 million unique TCR beta chains across the 666 repertoires, and roughly 10 million of these chains were shared by at least two donors. A nearest-neighbor algorithm error-corrected the raw reads and collapsed the reads into unique sequences, merging closely related sequences to remove PCR and sequencing errors. Alignment of CDR3 sequences to IMGT reference sequences was used to assign V, D and J gene segments. For a sequence to be retained, a match of at least six nucleotides was required to both a V gene segment and a J gene segment. Rearrangements were classified as productive when the CDR3 lacked stop codons and remained in frame with V and J, and all other rearrangements were classified as non-productive. CDR3 was defined according to IMGT convention as the region running from the second conserved V-encoded cysteine to the conserved J-encoded phenylalanine. The earlier analysis of about 530 of the donors excluded any sequence lacking an unambiguous match to a single V gene segment. An earlier analysis of 587 of the donors called V segments functional above 56.7% productive rearrangements and segregating when the between-donor standard deviation exceeded 5%. A statistical classification framework was built for diagnosing cytomegalovirus status from the catalog of TCR beta chain sequences. In a later analysis, V and J genes were assigned by comparing TCR nucleotide sequences against IMGT/GENE-DB human TR gene sequences. A later analysis assigned CDR3 sequences and most-parsimonious VDJ recombination scenarios with the TCRdist pipeline. A later analysis defined each TCR beta chain by its CDR3 amino acid sequence plus V-gene family, and excluded reads lacking a unique V-gene family. As a way to deal with suspected cross-contamination and a sequencing artifact, a later analysis dropped 450 to 600 nucleotide sequences that were highly shared and had low generation probability. A later analysis calculated a clonal expansion index for each public chain from normalized within-repertoire ranks of inferred template counts. A later analysis computed generation probabilities with a VDJ recombination model fitted to out-of-frame rearrangements, and checked the results against IGoR. A later analysis scored TCR-TCR, TCR-HLA and TCR-CMV co-occurrence with hypergeometric tests, applying a repertoire-size bias correction to TCR pairs. In a later analysis, false discovery rates were estimated by permuting HLA or CMV assignments 20 times. In a later analysis, co-occurring TCRs were grouped with DBSCAN, and TCRdist sequence similarity was added when clustering was performed within HLA-allele-positive subsets. Co-occurrence clustering excluded repertoires with fewer than 30,000 or more than 120,000 public chains, plus five with anomalous nucleotide sharing. TCRdb retrieved this table from immuneACCESS and kept in-frame rearrangements only. Not all clones are present; in checked studies, unresolved V genes account for under half, and no reason is known for the remainder. That table furnishes V, J and clone size, whereas the DNA furnished D and trimming. This sample holds 100,000 or so clones; approximately 86% were observed only once. The ten biggest clones cover 5% to 6.5% of the sample.

About this clone itself: What this receptor recognizes is not known. No much larger clonotype is one base removed from it; base qualities were not supplied.

In total, approximately 610 healthy bone marrow donors made up the cohort. All cohort members were sampled while nominally healthy, although unrecorded immune exposures were likely present. The donor was CMV seronegative and belonged to the group of around 350 seronegative cohort members. A peripheral blood sample was provided by each donor, and peripheral blood mononuclear cells were used for TCR beta sequencing. The Qiagen DNeasy Blood Extraction Kit was used to extract genomic DNA from the blood cell samples. V is shortened by 5 bases, J by 4 bases, and the region joining them spans 15 bases. Looking up the germline V gene yields CDR1 SGHTA and CDR2 FQGNSA. The CDR3 contains 15 residues, cysteine and phenylalanine counted. Of all the DNA, just the CDR3 is kept, 45 bases in frame from base 1.

The TCR originated in a man between 18 and 29 years old in good health and CMV-seronegative. Sequenced: PBMCs. Recombination joined TRBV7-2 with TRBJ1-3; TRBD1 might be the D gene, on 5 matching bases. In nucleotide form, the sequence is TGTGCCAGCAGCCCTCACGGGGGAGTCGGAAACACCATATATTTT. This codes for CASSPHGGVGNTIYF.